Many counts were recorded for the clone carrying this T cell receptor (beta chain). The target antigen is unknown. Starting from genomic DNA, TCR beta CDR3 was amplified through two-round multiplex PCR. Specific primers for each TRBV and TRBJ gene were what first-round PCR used. TCRdb reanalysed the multiplex PCR reads using MiXCR and keeps one entry per CDR3 protein. Found here are roughly 25,000 distinct CDR3 sequences, roughly 35% of them singletons; the top ten hold roughly two thirds. This sample is part of a study of prognosis after radiotherapy for stage I lung cancer. Trimming shortened V by 7 bases and J by 4 bases, and 10 bases separated the two germline ends. The germline V gene has CDR1 DFQATT and CDR2 SNEGSKA (reference sequence). This CDR3 contains 11 residues. Notes on the study in general: Post-therapy Shannon entropy was lower in patients developing distant metastases following stereotactic body radiation therapy.

The chain carries TRBV20-1 and TRBJ1-1; no firm D call. The sequencing used PBMCs, collected before or after stereotactic body radiation therapy (not recorded which). The receptor was derived from a donor over 45 with non-small cell lung cancer. CDR3 nucleotides: TGCAGTGTAAGTATGCGCACTGAAGCTTTCTTT. Its protein is CSVSMRTEAFF.